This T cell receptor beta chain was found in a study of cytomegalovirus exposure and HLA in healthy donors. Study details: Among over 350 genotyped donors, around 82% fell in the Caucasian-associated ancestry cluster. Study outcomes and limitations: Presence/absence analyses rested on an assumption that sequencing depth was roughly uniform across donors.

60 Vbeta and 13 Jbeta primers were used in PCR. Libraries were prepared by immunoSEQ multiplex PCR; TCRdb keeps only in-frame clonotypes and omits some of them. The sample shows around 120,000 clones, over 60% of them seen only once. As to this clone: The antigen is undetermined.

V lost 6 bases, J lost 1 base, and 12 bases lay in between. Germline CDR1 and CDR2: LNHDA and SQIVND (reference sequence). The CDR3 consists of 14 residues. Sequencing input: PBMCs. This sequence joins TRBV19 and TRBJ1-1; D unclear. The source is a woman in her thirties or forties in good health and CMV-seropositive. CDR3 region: CASSKTRGNTEAFF. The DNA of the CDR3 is TGTGCCAGTAGCAAGACTAGAGGGAACACTGAAGCTTTCTTT.